The 10 T cell receptor beta chains in this list originate from one sample, sequenced in a study of cytomegalovirus exposure and HLA in healthy donors. The PCR had 60 Vbeta and 13 Jbeta primers. TCRdb's copy holds only in-frame clones and misses some; the assay was immunoSEQ multiplex PCR. The table has more than 95,000 clones, about four fifths seen once. The material sequenced was PBMCs. The source of these receptors is a young man in good health and CMV-seronegative.

The chain uses TRBV21-1 and TRBJ2-7; the table names TRBD2, a call not compared with the DNA. TRBV21-1 is designated a pseudogene. The CDR3 length is 15 residues. The CDR3 reads CASSIRDFDTYEQYF. CDR3 sequence (DNA): TGTGCCAGCAGCATCCGGGACTTCGATACCTACGAGCAGTACTTC.

The genes are TRBV5-1 and TRBJ1-6; D is perhaps TRBD1 (6 bases). This CDR3 is 14 amino acids long. Germline V gene sequence: CDR1 SGHRS, CDR2 YFSETQ. The V end was cut by 1 base, the J end by 14 bases, with 16 bases between. The CDR3 loop reads CASSLQGIRRALHF. CDR3 sequence (DNA): TGCGCCAGCAGCTTGCAGGGGATTAGGAGAGCCCTCCACTTT.

The chain joins TRBV7-2 to TRBJ1-4, with D perhaps TRBD1 (5 bases). Germline lookup yields CDR1 SGHTA and CDR2 FQGNSA. Trimming took off 4 bases at V and 8 bases at J, with 14 bases between the two ends. This CDR3 contains 14 residues. CDR3 amino acids: CASSSWGVGEKLFF. The CDR3 DNA reads TGTGCCAGCAGCTCCTGGGGGGTGGGAGAAAAACTGTTTTTT.

This clone was counted between two and nine times. The V and J genes are TRBV13 and TRBJ2-1; tentative D call: TRBD2 (5 bases). The V gene lost 4 bases and the J gene lost 10 bases, with 20 bases spanning the gap. CDR1 and CDR2 (germline): PRHDT, FYEKMQ (reference sequence). This CDR3 spans 15 amino acids. The CDR3 spells CASSSIRDPQREQFF. The CDR3 DNA reads TGTGCCAGCAGCTCAATCCGGGATCCCCAGCGGGAGCAGTTCTTC.

This clone was seen a handful of times. The chain joins TRBV19 to TRBJ1-6; D may be TRBD1 (5 bases). The ends were cut back, 5 bases at V and 8 bases at J, with 13 bases in the middle. Germline CDR1 LNHDA, CDR2 SQIVND (reference sequence). This CDR3 region has 14 residues. The CDR3 nucleotides read TGTGCCAGTAGTGGATACTCCAGGGATTCACCCCTCCACTTT. This gives the protein CASSGYSRDSPLHF.

This clone appeared once. The chain has TRBV29-1 and TRBJ2-5; possible D gene TRBD2, 7 bases. The CDR3 runs 12 residues. Trimming stripped 4 bases from V and 4 bases from J, with 10 bases between. Germline CDR1 and CDR2: SQVTM and ANQGSEA. The CDR3 nucleotides read TGCAGCGTTGGCGGGGGCCCAGAGACCCAGTACTTC. Translation gives CSVGGGPETQYF. Based on the CDR3 plus reference TRBV29-1 and TRBJ2-5, the full variable domain is SAVISQKPSRDICQRGTSLTIQCQVDSQVTMMFWYRQQPGQSLTLIATANQGSEATYESGFVIDKFPISRPNLTFSTLTVSNMSPEDSSIYLCSVGGGPETQYFGPGTRLLVL.

This chain links TRBV29-1 with TRBJ2-7; TRBD2 might be the D (7 bases). V lost 4 bases and J lost 6, with 13 bases in between. Germline CDR1 is SQVTM and CDR2 is ANQGSEA. The CDR3 contains 12 residues. CDR3 DNA: TGCAGCGTTGGTTTGGGGGGGGCCGAGCAGTACTTC. Protein: CSVGLGGAEQYF.

The chain employs TRBV7-8 and TRBJ2-1; D not certain. The CDR3 totals 16 residues. V lost 2 bases and J lost 4, with 15 bases in between. Germline V gene sequence: CDR1 SGHVS, CDR2 FQNEAQ. Written as DNA, the CDR3 is TGTGCCAGCAGCTTATCTGTGATACCCAGGTACAATGAGCAGTTCTTC. Translating gives CASSLSVIPRYNEQFF.

There are a few counts of this clone. The chain couples TRBV10-2 to TRBJ1-2; D possibly corresponds to TRBD1 (6 bases). V shed 2 bases and J shed 4 bases, with 8 bases lying between them. The CDR3 is 13 amino acids. Germline CDR1 is WSHSY and CDR2 is SAAADI. Here the CDR3 DNA reads TGCGCCAGCAGTGAGAAACAGGGCTATGGCTACACCTTC. Amino acid sequence: CASSEKQGYGYTF.

This rearrangement joins TRBV5-4 to TRBJ2-5; D possibly corresponds to TRBD1 (6 bases). Germline V lookup: CDR1 SGHNT, CDR2 YYREEE (reference sequence). V lost 4 bases and J 1 base, leaving 14 bases between the germline ends. CDR3 length equals 15 residues. CDR3 sequence (DNA): TGTGCCAGCAGCCGGTGGACAGACCCCCAAGAGACCCAGTACTTC. The encoded protein is CASSRWTDPQETQYF. Looking up the rest from reference TRBV5-4 and TRBJ2-5 gives the full variable domain: ETGVTQSPTHLIKTRGQQVTLRCSSQSGHNTVSWYQQALGQGPQFIFQYYREEENGRGNFPPRFSGLQFPNYSSELNVNALELDDSALYLCASSRWTDPQETQYFGPGTRLLVL.